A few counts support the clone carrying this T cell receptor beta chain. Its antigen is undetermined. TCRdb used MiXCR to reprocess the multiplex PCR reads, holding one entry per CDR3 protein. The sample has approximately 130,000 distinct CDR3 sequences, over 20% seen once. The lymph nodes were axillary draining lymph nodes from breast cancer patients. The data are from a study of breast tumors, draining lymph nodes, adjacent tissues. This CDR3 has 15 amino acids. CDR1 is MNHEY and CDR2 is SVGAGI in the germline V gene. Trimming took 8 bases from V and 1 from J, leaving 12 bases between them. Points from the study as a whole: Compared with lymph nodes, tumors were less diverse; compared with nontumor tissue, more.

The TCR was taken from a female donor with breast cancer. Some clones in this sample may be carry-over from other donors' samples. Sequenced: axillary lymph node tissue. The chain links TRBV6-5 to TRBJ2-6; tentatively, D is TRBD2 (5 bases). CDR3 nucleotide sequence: TGTGCCAGCGGACCTTCGGGGTCTGGGGCCAACGTCCTGACTTTC. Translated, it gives CASGPSGSGANVLTF.